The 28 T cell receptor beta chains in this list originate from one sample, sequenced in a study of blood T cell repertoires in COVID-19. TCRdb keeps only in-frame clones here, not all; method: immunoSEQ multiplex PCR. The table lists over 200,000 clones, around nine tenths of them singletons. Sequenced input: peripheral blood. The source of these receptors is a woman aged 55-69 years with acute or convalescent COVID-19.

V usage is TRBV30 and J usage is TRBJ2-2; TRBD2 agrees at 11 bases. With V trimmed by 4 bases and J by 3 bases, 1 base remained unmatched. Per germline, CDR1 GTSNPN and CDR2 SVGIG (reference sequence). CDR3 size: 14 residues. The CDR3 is CAWTSGRHTGELFF. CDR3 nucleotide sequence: TGTGCCTGGACTAGCGGGAGGCACACCGGGGAGCTGTTTTTT. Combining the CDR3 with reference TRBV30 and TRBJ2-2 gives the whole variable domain SQTIHQWPATLVQPVGSPLSLECTVEGTSNPNLYWYRQAAGRGLQLLFYSVGIGQISSEVPQNLSASRPQDRQFILSSKKLLLSDSGFYLCAWTSGRHTGELFFGEGSRLTVL.

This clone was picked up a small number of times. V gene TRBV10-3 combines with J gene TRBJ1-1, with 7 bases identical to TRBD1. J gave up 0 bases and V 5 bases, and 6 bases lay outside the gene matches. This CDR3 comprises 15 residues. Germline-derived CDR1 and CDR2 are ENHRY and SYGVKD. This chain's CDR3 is CAISQGTEMNTEAFF. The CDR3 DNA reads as TGTGCCATCAGTCAAGGGACAGAGATGAACACTGAAGCTTTCTTT.

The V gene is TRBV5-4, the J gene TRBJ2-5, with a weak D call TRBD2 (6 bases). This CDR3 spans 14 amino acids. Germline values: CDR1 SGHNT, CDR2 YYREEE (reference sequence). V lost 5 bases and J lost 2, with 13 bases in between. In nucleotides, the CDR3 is TGTGCCAGCAGTTTTCTAGCGATGCAAGAGACCCAGTACTTC. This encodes CASSFLAMQETQYF.

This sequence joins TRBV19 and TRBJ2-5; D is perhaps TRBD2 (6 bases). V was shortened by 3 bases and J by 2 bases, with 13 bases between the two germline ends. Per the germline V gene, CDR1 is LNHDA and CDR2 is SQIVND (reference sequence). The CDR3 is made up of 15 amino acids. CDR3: CASSISGDQQETQYF. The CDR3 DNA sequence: TGTGCCAGTAGTATCTCGGGGGACCAACAAGAGACCCAGTACTTC.

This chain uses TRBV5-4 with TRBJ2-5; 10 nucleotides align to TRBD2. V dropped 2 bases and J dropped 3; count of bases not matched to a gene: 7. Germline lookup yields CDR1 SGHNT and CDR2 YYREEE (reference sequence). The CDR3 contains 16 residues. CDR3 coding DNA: TGTGCCAGCAGCTTTAGCTCTAGCGGGAGAGAAGAGACCCAGTACTTC. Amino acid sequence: CASSFSSSGREETQYF.

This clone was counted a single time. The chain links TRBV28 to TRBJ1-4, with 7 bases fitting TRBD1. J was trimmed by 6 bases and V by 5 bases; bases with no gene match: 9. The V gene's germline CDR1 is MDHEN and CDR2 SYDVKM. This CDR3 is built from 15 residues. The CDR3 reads CASSLPTGVHEKLFF. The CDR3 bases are TGTGCCAGCAGTCTACCTACAGGGGTTCATGAAAAACTGTTTTTT.

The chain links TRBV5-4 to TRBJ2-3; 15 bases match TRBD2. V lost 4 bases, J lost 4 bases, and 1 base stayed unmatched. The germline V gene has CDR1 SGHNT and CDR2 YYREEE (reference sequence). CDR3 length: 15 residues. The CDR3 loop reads CASSRTSGGADTQYF. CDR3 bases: TGTGCCAGCAGCCGGACTAGCGGGGGGGCAGATACGCAGTATTTT.

The CDR3 DNA reads as TGTGCCAGCAGCTTTGGACAGTTAGGGGATGAGCAGTTCTTC. Amino acids: CASSFGQLGDEQFF. The chain carries TRBV11-3 and TRBJ2-1; the D gene is possibly TRBD1 (6 bases). This CDR3 region has 14 residues. V was shortened by 3 bases and J by 8 bases, with 14 bases between the two germline ends. Germline CDR1 is SGHNT and CDR2 is YENEEA.

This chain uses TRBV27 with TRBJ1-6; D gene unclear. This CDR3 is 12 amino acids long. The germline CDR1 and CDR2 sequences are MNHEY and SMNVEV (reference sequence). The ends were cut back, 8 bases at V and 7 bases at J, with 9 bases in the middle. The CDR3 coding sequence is TGTGCCAGCCCGGGGTGGAATTCACCCCTCCACTTT. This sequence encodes CASPGWNSPLHF.

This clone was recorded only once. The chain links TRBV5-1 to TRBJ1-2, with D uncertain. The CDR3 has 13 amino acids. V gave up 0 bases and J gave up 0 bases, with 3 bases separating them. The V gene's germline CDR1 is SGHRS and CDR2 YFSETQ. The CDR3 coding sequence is TGCGCCAGCAGCTTGGCGTCTAACTATGGCTACACCTTC. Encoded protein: CASSLASNYGYTF.

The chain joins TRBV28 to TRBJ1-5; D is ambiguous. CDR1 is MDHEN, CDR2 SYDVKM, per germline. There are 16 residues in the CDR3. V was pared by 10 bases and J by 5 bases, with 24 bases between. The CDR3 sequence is CATSALGANDYQPQHF. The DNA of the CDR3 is TGTGCCACTTCAGCCCTAGGAGCGAACGATTATCAGCCCCAGCATTTT.

CDR3 residues: CASSEALTVNTEAFF. CDR3 in DNA: TGTGCCAGCAGTGAAGCGCTGACAGTGAACACTGAAGCTTTCTTT. This chain uses TRBV6-1 with TRBJ1-1; weak D call: TRBD1 (5 bases). The CDR3 is 15 amino acids. V lost 0 bases and J lost 0, with 8 bases in between. CDR1 is MNHNS and CDR2 is SASEGT in the germline V gene.

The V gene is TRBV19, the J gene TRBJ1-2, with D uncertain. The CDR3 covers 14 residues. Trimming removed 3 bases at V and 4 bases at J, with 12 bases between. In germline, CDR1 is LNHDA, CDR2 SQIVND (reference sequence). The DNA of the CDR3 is TGTGCCAGTAGTATCGGAGGGAGCGGCTATGGCTACACCTTC. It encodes CASSIGGSGYGYTF.

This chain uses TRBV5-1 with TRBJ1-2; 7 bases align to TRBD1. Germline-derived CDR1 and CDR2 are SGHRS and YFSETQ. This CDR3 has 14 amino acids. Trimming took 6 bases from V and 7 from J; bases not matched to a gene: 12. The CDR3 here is CASTPDRALLGYTF. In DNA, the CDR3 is TGCGCCAGCACCCCCGACAGGGCTCTCCTTGGCTACACCTTC.

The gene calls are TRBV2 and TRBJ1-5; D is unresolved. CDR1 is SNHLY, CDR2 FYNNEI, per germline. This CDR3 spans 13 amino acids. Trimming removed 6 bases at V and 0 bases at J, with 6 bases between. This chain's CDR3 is CASRRVSNQPQHF. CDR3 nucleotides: TGTGCCAGCAGGAGGGTTAGCAATCAGCCCCAGCATTTT.

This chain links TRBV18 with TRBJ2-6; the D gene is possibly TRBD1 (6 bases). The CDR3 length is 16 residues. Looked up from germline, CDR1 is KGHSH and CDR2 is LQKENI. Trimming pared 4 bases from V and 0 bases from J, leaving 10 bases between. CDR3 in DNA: TGTGCCAGCTCACGACAGGACTTCTCTGGGGCCAACGTCCTGACTTTC. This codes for CASSRQDFSGANVLTF. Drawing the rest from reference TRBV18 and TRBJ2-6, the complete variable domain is NAGVMQNPRHLVRRRGQEARLRCSPMKGHSHVYWYRQLPEEGLKFMVYLQKENIIDESGMPKERFSAEFPKEGPSILRIQQVVRGDSAAYFCASSRQDFSGANVLTFGAGSRLTVL.

In nucleotides, the CDR3 is TGTGCCAGCAGTCCTACGGACAGGACGCATGGCTACACCTTC. Translating it yields CASSPTDRTHGYTF. This chain uses TRBV28 with TRBJ1-2, with 7 bases lining up with TRBD1. Germline CDR1 reads MDHEN; CDR2 reads SYDVKM. The trim removed 5 bases at V and 6 bases at J, leaving 9 bases unmatched. The CDR3 is made up of 14 amino acids.

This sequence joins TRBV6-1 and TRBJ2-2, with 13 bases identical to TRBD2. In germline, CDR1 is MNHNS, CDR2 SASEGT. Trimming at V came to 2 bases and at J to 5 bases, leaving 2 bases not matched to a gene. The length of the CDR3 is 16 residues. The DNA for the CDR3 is TGTGCCAGCAGTGAATTGGGACTAGCGGGAACCGGGGAGCTGTTTTTT. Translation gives CASSELGLAGTGELFF.

The CDR3 protein is CASSHRGSSATGELFF. CDR3 sequence (DNA): TGTGCCAGCAGCCACAGGGGATCCTCGGCCACCGGGGAGCTGTTTTTT. The chain couples TRBV5-4 to TRBJ2-2; 7 positions match TRBD1. The CDR3 contains 16 residues. The V segment lost 4 bases and the J segment 4 bases; nucleotides outside the gene matches: 10. Germline V CDR1 and CDR2: SGHNT, YYREEE (reference sequence). Filled out from reference TRBV5-4 and TRBJ2-2, the complete variable domain reads ETGVTQSPTHLIKTRGQQVTLRCSSQSGHNTVSWYQQALGQGPQFIFQYYREEENGRGNFPPRFSGLQFPNYSSELNVNALELDDSALYLCASSHRGSSATGELFFGEGSRLTVL.

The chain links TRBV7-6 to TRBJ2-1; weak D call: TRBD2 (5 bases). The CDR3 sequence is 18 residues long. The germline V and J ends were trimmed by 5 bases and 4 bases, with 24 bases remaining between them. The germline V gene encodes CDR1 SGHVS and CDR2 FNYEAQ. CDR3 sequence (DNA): TGTGCCAGCAGCCTCCGCGGGCGGGCTGAAGGGATTTACAATGAGCAGTTCTTC. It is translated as CASSLRGRAEGIYNEQFF.

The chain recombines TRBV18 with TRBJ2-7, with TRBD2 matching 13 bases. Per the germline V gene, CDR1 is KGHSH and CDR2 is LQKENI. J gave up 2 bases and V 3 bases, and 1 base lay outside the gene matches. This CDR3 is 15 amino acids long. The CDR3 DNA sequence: TGTGCCAGCTCACCTACTAGCGGGAGGGCCTACGAGCAGTACTTC. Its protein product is CASSPTSGRAYEQYF.

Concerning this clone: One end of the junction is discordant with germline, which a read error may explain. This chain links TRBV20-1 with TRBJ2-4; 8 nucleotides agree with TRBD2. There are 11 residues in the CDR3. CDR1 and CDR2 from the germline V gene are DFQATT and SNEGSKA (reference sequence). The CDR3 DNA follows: TGCAGTGCTAGAGGGGGGAGTAGCGGGATCTTC. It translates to CSARGGSSGIF.

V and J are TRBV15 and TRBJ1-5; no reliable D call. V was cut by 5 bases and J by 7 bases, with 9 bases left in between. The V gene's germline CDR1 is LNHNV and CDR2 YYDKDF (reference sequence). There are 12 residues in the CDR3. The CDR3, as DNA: TGTGCCACCAGCGAGGGAAGACAGCCCCAGCATTTT. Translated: CATSEGRQPQHF.

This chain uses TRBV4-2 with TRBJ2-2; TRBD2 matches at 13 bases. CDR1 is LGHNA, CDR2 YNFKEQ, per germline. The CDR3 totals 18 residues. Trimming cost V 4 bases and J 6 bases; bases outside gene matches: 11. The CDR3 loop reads CASSPGLAGNLGPGELFF. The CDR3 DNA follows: TGTGCCAGCAGCCCGGGACTAGCGGGGAACTTAGGACCCGGGGAGCTGTTTTTT.

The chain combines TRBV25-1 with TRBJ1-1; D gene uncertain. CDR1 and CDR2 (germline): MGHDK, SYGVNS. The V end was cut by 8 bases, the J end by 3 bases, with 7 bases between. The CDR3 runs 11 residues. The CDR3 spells CASQRYTEAFF. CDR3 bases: TGTGCCAGCCAACGGTACACTGAAGCTTTCTTT.

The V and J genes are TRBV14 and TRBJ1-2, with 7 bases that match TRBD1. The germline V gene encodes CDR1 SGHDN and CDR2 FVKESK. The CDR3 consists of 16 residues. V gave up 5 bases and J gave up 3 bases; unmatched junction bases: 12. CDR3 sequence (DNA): TGTGCCAGCAGCACCCGGAGCCTTCAGGGGGACTATGGCTACACCTTC. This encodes CASSTRSLQGDYGYTF.

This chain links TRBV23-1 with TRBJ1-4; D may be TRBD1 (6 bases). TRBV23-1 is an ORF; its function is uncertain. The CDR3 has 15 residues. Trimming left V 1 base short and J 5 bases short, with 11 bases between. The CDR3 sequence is CASSQYGGANEKLFF. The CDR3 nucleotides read TGCGCCAGCAGTCAATATGGGGGGGCGAATGAAAAACTGTTTTTT.

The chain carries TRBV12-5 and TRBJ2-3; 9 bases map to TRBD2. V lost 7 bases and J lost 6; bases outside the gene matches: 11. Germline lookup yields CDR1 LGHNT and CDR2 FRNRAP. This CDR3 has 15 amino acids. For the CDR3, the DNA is TGTGCTAGTGATCCGCGGGGGGGCTTTTCCGATACGCAGTATTTT. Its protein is CASDPRGGFSDTQYF.